The 19 T cell receptor beta chains below were found in one sample sequenced in a study of radiation and T cells in renal cell carcinoma. Data came from immunoSEQ multiplex PCR; TCRdb stores just in-frame clones and leaves some out. The sample consists of about 140,000 clones, around four fifths of them appearing once. Time point reported: baseline pretreatment blood. Sample treatment: 15 Gy SBRT to primary tumor, nephrectomy 4 weeks later. Source: blood, taken from a patient whose treatment included radiotherapy and nephrectomy. Receptors originate from a woman aged 45-60 years with renal cell carcinoma.

Notes on this clone: Other DNA sequences of this sample code for an identical CDR3. V usage is TRBV7-2 and J usage is TRBJ2-7; 10 bases are a match to TRBD1. The V and J ends lost 1 base and 4 bases, in that order; junction bases with no gene match: 1. Per the germline V gene, CDR1 is SGHTA and CDR2 is FQGNSA. The CDR3 consists of 14 residues. The CDR3 nucleotides are TGTGCCAGCAGCTTAGGGGGACAGGGGTACGAGCAGTACTTC. It encodes CASSLGGQGYEQYF. Based on the CDR3 plus reference TRBV7-2 and TRBJ2-7, the full variable domain is GAGVSQSPSNKVTEKGKDVELRCDPISGHTALYWYRQSLGQGLEFLIYFQGNSAPDKSGLPSDRFSAERTGGSVSTLTIQRTQQEDSAVYLCASSLGGQGYEQYFGPGTRLTVT.

CDR3 sequence (DNA): TGCGCCAGCAGTCTCCTCCAGGGAGATAGCAATCAGCCCCAGCATTTT. It yields the protein CASSLLQGDSNQPQHF. This chain links TRBV23-1 with TRBJ1-5, with D maybe TRBD1 (5 bases). TRBV23-1 is an ORF; its function is uncertain. The CDR3 is 16 residues long. Trimming took 4 bases from V and 0 from J, leaving 13 bases between them.

This clone was detected a few times. The chain is built from TRBV29-1 and TRBJ1-2; TRBD1 matches at 10 bases. The CDR3 consists of 13 residues. Unmatched junction bases numbered 3, after V lost 7 bases and J lost 1 base. Per germline, CDR1 SQVTM and CDR2 ANQGSEA. Here the CDR3 DNA reads TGCAGCGGCCGGACAGGGGGTAACTATGGCTACACCTTC. This codes for CSGRTGGNYGYTF.

J is TRBJ2-1 and V is TRBV5-6; no reliable D call. There are 12 residues in the CDR3. Per the germline V gene, CDR1 is SGHDT and CDR2 is YYEEEE. V lost 1 base, J lost 10 bases, and 9 bases lay in between. The CDR3 region is CASSLISSEQFF. Here the CDR3 DNA reads TGTGCCAGCAGCTTGATTTCCTCCGAGCAGTTCTTC.

The J gene is TRBJ2-7, the V gene TRBV7-2; TRBD2 matches 10 bases. CDR3 length: 15 amino acids. Per germline, CDR1 SGHTA and CDR2 FQGNSA. V lost 5 bases and J lost 5; bases outside the gene matches: 9. Here the CDR3 reads CASSPTSGTIHEQYF. The CDR3 nucleotides read TGTGCCAGCAGCCCAACTAGCGGGACCATCCACGAGCAGTACTTC.

The chain employs TRBV2 and TRBJ1-2, with D possibly matching TRBD1 (5 bases). Trimming removed 2 bases at V and 8 bases at J, with 15 bases between. CDR3 size: 14 residues. Germline loops: CDR1 SNHLY, CDR2 FYNNEI. The DNA for the CDR3 is TGTGCCAGCAGTGAACGGATGGGACTAGGGGGCTACACCTTC. It yields the protein CASSERMGLGGYTF.

V and J are TRBV5-4 and TRBJ2-1; TRBD2 matches 15 bases. Trimming cost V 4 bases and J 7 bases; bases outside gene matches: 9. Per the germline V gene, CDR1 is SGHNT and CDR2 is YYREEE (reference sequence). The CDR3 has 17 amino acids. The CDR3 protein is CASSPGLAGGLGNEQFF. The CDR3 nucleotides are TGTGCCAGCAGCCCTGGACTAGCGGGGGGGCTGGGGAATGAGCAGTTCTTC.

The chain links TRBV4-1 to TRBJ1-2; D may be TRBD1 (6 bases). Germline V CDR1 and CDR2: MGHRA, YSYEKL. The V end was cut by 1 base, the J end by 4 bases, with 10 bases between. The CDR3 runs 14 residues. The CDR3 region is CASSQVVGGYGYTF. CDR3 nucleotides: TGCGCCAGCAGCCAAGTGGTAGGGGGCTATGGCTACACCTTC.

This clone was detected a few times. The chain combines TRBV29-1 with TRBJ2-7; TRBD1 matches at 10 bases. CDR1 is SQVTM, CDR2 ANQGSEA, per germline. This CDR3 spans 13 amino acids. J lost 5 bases, V lost 7 bases, and 8 bases had no gene match. The CDR3 DNA sequence: TGCAGCGCCACTAGGACAGGGGGACACGAGCAGTACTTC. Protein product: CSATRTGGHEQYF.

The chain employs TRBV5-1 and TRBJ1-2; 9 positions match TRBD1. The CDR3 extends over 15 amino acids. Germline CDR1 is SGHRS and CDR2 is YFSETQ. J gave up 5 bases and V 2 bases, and 7 bases lay outside the gene matches. CDR3 region: CASSLGQGLAYGYTF. The CDR3 bases are TGCGCCAGCAGCTTAGGACAGGGGCTTGCGTATGGCTACACCTTC.

The V call is TRBV29-1, the J call TRBJ1-5; possible D gene TRBD1, 5 bases. Germline loops: CDR1 SQVTM, CDR2 ANQGSEA. The V and J ends lost 4 bases and 0 bases respectively, with 10 bases between them. The CDR3 consists of 14 residues. The CDR3 nucleotides are TGCAGCGTTGGGGACGGATATAGCAATCAGCCCCAGCATTTT. It is translated as CSVGDGYSNQPQHF.

V and J are TRBV11-2 and TRBJ2-7, with 10 bases identical to TRBD1. With V trimmed by 5 bases and J by 5 bases, 3 bases remained unmatched. The germline V gene encodes CDR1 SGHAT and CDR2 FQNNGV. CDR3 length: 13 amino acids. This CDR3 is CASSQDRGDEQYF. The CDR3 DNA sequence: TGTGCCAGCAGCCAGGACAGGGGGGACGAGCAGTACTTC.

The genes are TRBV30 and TRBJ2-7; TRBD1 matches at 8 bases. This CDR3 is built from 13 residues. Germline V CDR1 and CDR2: GTSNPN, SVGIG (reference sequence). Unmatched junction bases numbered 3, after V lost 5 bases and J lost 0 bases. CDR3 in DNA: TGTGCCTGGTCGGACAGGGTCTCCTACGAGCAGTACTTC. Translated: CAWSDRVSYEQYF.

Note on this clone: The same CDR3 is also encoded by other DNA sequences in this sample. The chain carries TRBV15 and TRBJ1-2, with D possibly TRBD1 on 5 matching bases. The CDR3 length is 16 residues. V was clipped by 0 bases and J by 4 bases, with 15 bases between them. CDR1 is LNHNV, CDR2 YYDKDF, per germline (reference sequence). CDR3 DNA: TGTGCCACCAGCAGAGATACGGGGTGGAGGGGCTATGGCTACACCTTC. Protein product: CATSRDTGWRGYGYTF.

The chain is built from TRBV11-2 and TRBJ1-2, with 7 bases identical to TRBD1. There are 13 residues in the CDR3. CDR1 is SGHAT, CDR2 FQNNGV, per germline. V trimming: 6 bases; J trimming: 6 bases; junction bases outside the gene matches: 7. CDR3 sequence reads: CASSRSGGDGYTF. The CDR3 bases are TGTGCCAGCAGTCGATCAGGGGGGGATGGCTACACCTTC.

The chain is built from TRBV4-3 and TRBJ1-2; perhaps TRBD1 as D (5 bases). V was cut by 2 bases and J by 7 bases, with 14 bases left in between. The CDR3 contains 14 residues. Germline values: CDR1 LGHNA, CDR2 YSLEER. The CDR3 region is CASSQRRDWSGYTF. The CDR3 DNA is TGCGCCAGCAGCCAACGCAGGGACTGGAGTGGCTACACCTTC.

The chain is built from TRBV14 and TRBJ1-2; D perhaps matches TRBD1 (5 bases). The CDR3 contains 15 residues. The germline gives CDR1 SGHDN, CDR2 FVKESK. V was shortened by 3 bases and J by 4 bases, with 15 bases between the two germline ends. The CDR3 DNA reads as TGTGCCAGCAGCCAGACCCCCGGGGGGAGCTATGGCTACACCTTC. Translation gives CASSQTPGGSYGYTF. Variable domain in full (rest from reference TRBV14 and TRBJ1-2): EAGVTQFPSHSVIEKGQTVTLRCDPISGHDNLYWYRRVMGKEIKFLLHFVKESKQDESGMPNNRFLAERTGGTYSTLKVQPAELEDSGVYFCASSQTPGGSYGYTFGSGTRLTVV.

The chain recombines TRBV6-4 with TRBJ2-6, with D uncertain. From germline, CDR1 is MRHNA and CDR2 SNTAGT. The CDR3 has 14 residues. Trimming shortened V by 4 bases and J by 4 bases, and 8 bases separated the two germline ends. Written as DNA, the CDR3 is TGTGCCAGCAGTGTGCGTGTCGGGGCCAACGTCCTGACTTTC. Translating it yields CASSVRVGANVLTF.

Comment on this clone: The sample carries other DNA sequences with the same CDR3. J is TRBJ1-2 and V is TRBV28; D call uncertain. This CDR3 has 11 amino acids. V lost 6 bases, J lost 4 bases, and 6 bases lay in between. Germline V gene data show CDR1 as MDHEN and CDR2 as SYDVKM. This CDR3 reads CASRGGYGYTF. The CDR3 nucleotides read TGTGCCAGCAGGGGCGGCTATGGCTACACCTTC.